The clone carrying this TCR beta chain was detected a few times. What it binds is not known. The sample originates from a study of T-cell memory formation after mild COVID-19. Study-wide context: TCR clusters showed largely donor specificity. Study outcomes and limitations: Among CD4+ contracting clones, most were CM and EM, and CD8+ ones EMRA. A second wave expanding day 15 to 37 was CD4+-biased; contracting clones were balanced. Memory cells collected pre-infection included some clones that later responded, suggesting cross-reactive memory joined.

TCRdb called the 5' RACE reads again in MiXCR, with one record for every CDR3 protein. The profile shows some 120,000 distinct CDR3 sequences, 16% of them singletons. V lost 0 bases and J lost 7; bases outside the gene matches: 10. CDR3 length equals 16 residues. Germline CDR1 and CDR2: LGHNA and YSLEER. This TCR was sampled from an adult woman who had mild COVID-19 (a few samples of this study predate the infection). Cell type and time point are not known. The chain joins TRBV4-3 to TRBJ2-7, with 9 bases lining up with TRBD2. Source material: PBMCs or a T cell subset sorted from them (not recorded which). CDR3 amino acids: CASSQDLAGGGREQYF. The CDR3 DNA reads TGCGCCAGCAGCCAAGACCTGGCGGGAGGGGGACGGGAGCAGTACTTC.